The 27 T cell receptor beta chains in this list originate from one sample, sequenced in a study of shared clonotypes between healthy human individuals. Clones were read by immunoSEQ multiplex PCR, and TCRdb kept only the in-frame ones, dropping some. The table lists approximately 980,000 clones, approximately 80% of them singletons. Sequencing was performed on memory CD4+ T cells sorted from blood. Described subset: CD45RA-negative fraction. Every receptor here comes from a man aged 18 to 29 in good health.

This clone was seen a single time. J is TRBJ2-7 and V is TRBV6-1, with 8 bases lining up with TRBD1. CDR3 length equals 15 residues. V was pared by 6 bases and J by 2 bases, with 9 bases of the junction left unmatched. The germline V gene encodes CDR1 MNHNS and CDR2 SASEGT. CDR3 coding DNA: TGTGCCAGCAGCCGCCGGGGACAGGATGCCTACGAGCAGTACTTC. Encoded protein: CASSRRGQDAYEQYF.

The chain uses TRBV6-1 and TRBJ2-7; D is uncertain. Trimming pared 9 bases from V and 0 bases from J, leaving 15 bases between. The CDR3 loop spans 14 amino acids. The germline CDR1 and CDR2 sequences are MNHNS and SASEGT. Here the CDR3 DNA reads TGTGCCAGTGGGGATGGAACAGTCTCCTACGAGCAGTACTTC. It codes for CASGDGTVSYEQYF.

The V call is TRBV18, the J call TRBJ1-4; possible D gene TRBD1, 5 bases. This CDR3 region has 13 residues. V lost 5 bases and J lost 7, with 11 bases in between. CDR1 is KGHSH, CDR2 LQKENI, per germline. The CDR3 region has the DNA TGTGCCAGCTCAAGGGGACCGGGTGAAAAACTGTTTTTT. It translates to CASSRGPGEKLFF. Full variable domain (outside the CDR3, taken from reference TRBV18 and TRBJ1-4): NAGVMQNPRHLVRRRGQEARLRCSPMKGHSHVYWYRQLPEEGLKFMVYLQKENIIDESGMPKERFSAEFPKEGPSILRIQQVVRGDSAAYFCASSRGPGEKLFFGSGTQLSVL.

This clone was detected a few times. The genes are TRBV4-2 and TRBJ1-4, with unresolved D. CDR1 is LGHNA and CDR2 is YNFKEQ in the germline V gene. The CDR3 is 17 residues long. V was pared by 0 bases and J by 2 bases, with 13 bases between. The CDR3 is CASSQEGAGRTNEKLFF. The CDR3 DNA is TGTGCCAGCAGCCAAGAAGGTGCGGGGAGGACTAATGAAAAACTGTTTTTT.

The J gene is TRBJ2-7, the V gene TRBV18; D possibly corresponds to TRBD1 (6 bases). The CDR3 contains 15 residues. V gave up 6 bases and J gave up 5 bases, with 20 bases separating them. Looked up from germline, CDR1 is KGHSH and CDR2 is LQKENI. The CDR3 spells CASSQASGAGNEQYF. Here the CDR3 DNA reads TGTGCCAGCTCCCAGGCCTCAGGGGCCGGGAACGAGCAGTACTTC.

The chain recombines TRBV5-1 with TRBJ1-1; 8 nucleotides line up with TRBD1. The ends lost 4 bases at V and 7 bases at J; junction bases unmatched: 15. Germline V gene data show CDR1 as SGHRS and CDR2 as YFSETQ. There are 16 residues in the CDR3. CDR3 nucleotides: TGCGCCAGCAGCACAACGCCATCGACAGGGGCCAGTGAAGCTTTCTTT. This encodes CASSTTPSTGASEAFF.

This chain joins TRBV7-9 and TRBJ2-7; D uncertain. This CDR3 has 13 amino acids. CDR1 and CDR2 from the germline V gene are SEHNR and FQNEAQ (reference sequence). Trimming shortened V by 0 bases and J by 3 bases, and 6 bases separated the two germline ends. Here the CDR3 DNA reads TGTGCCAGCAGCTTAGCGCACGGCTACGAGCAGTACTTC. It yields the protein CASSLAHGYEQYF.

This clone turned up a few times. Other DNA sequences from this sample encode an identical CDR3 as well. The genes are TRBV11-2 and TRBJ2-2; D remains ambiguous. The CDR3 consists of 13 residues. Trimming shortened V by 0 bases and J by 3 bases, and 2 bases separated the two germline ends. CDR1 is SGHAT, CDR2 FQNNGV, per germline. CDR3 residues: CASSLEDTGELFF. The CDR3 coding sequence is TGTGCCAGCAGCTTAGAGGACACCGGGGAGCTGTTTTTT.

CDR3 region: CASSLTGTGGYEQYF. DNA for the CDR3: TGTGCCAGCAGCTTAACCGGGACAGGGGGCTACGAGCAGTACTTC. The rearrangement links TRBV7-3 to TRBJ2-7; 11 bases match TRBD1. The trim removed 0 bases at V and 3 bases at J, leaving 1 base unmatched. CDR1 and CDR2 (germline): SGHTA, FQGTGA. This CDR3 region has 15 residues. The full variable domain, rest sourced from reference TRBV7-3 and TRBJ2-7, is GAGVSQTPSNKVTEKGKYVELRCDPISGHTALYWYRQSLGQGPEFLIYFQGTGAADDSGLPNDRFFAVRPEGSVSTLKIQRTERGDSAVYLCASSLTGTGGYEQYFGPGTRLTVT.

Remarks on this clone: The identical CDR3 is also encoded by other nucleotide sequences in the sample. The J gene is TRBJ2-7, the V gene TRBV28; D may be TRBD1 (6 bases). Trimming took 5 bases from V and 2 from J, leaving 7 bases between them. This CDR3 has 12 amino acids. The germline CDR1 and CDR2 sequences are MDHEN and SYDVKM. This CDR3 is CASSTGTYEQYF. The CDR3 nucleotides read TGTGCCAGCAGTACAGGGACCTACGAGCAGTACTTC.

Only one count was recorded for this clone. V usage is TRBV9 and J usage is TRBJ2-7; 8 nucleotides align to TRBD1. The V segment lost 6 bases and the J segment 0 bases; nucleotides outside the gene matches: 17. The CDR3 has 18 residues. Germline CDR1 is SGDLS and CDR2 is YYNGEE. The CDR3 sequence is CASTPAPPGQGRSYEQYF. The CDR3 bases are TGTGCCAGCACCCCAGCCCCCCCAGGACAGGGTCGCTCCTACGAGCAGTACTTC.

Notes on this clone: Different DNA sequences within this sample yield the same CDR3. The rearrangement links TRBV10-2 to TRBJ2-7; 9 nucleotides agree with TRBD1. Looked up from germline, CDR1 is WSHSY and CDR2 is SAAADI. This CDR3 is 15 amino acids long. The ends lost 3 bases at V and 2 bases at J; junction bases unmatched: 5. CDR3 sequence reads: CASSDRDRAAYEQYF. CDR3 sequence (DNA): TGCGCCAGCAGTGACAGGGACAGGGCGGCCTACGAGCAGTACTTC.

This rearrangement joins TRBV7-2 to TRBJ1-6, with D possibly TRBD1 on 6 matching bases. V was cut by 4 bases and J by 10 bases, with 17 bases left in between. Germline CDR1 is SGHTA and CDR2 is FQGNSA. The CDR3 runs 15 residues. DNA of the CDR3: TGTGCCAGCAGCTCGAGAGGGGGGGGGCTGTCACCCCTCCACTTT. It translates to CASSSRGGGLSPLHF.

This chain connects TRBV9 to TRBJ2-5, with TRBD2 as a possible D gene (6 bases). Trimming shortened V by 3 bases and J by 5 bases, and 20 bases separated the two germline ends. Germline lookup yields CDR1 SGDLS and CDR2 YYNGEE. CDR3 length: 16 residues. The CDR3 bases are TGTGCCAGCAGCGCCGGGACTGGAGGAGGTGTGGAGACCCAGTACTTC. Translated, it gives CASSAGTGGGVETQYF.

This chain links TRBV7-9 with TRBJ2-6, with D uncertain. Per germline, CDR1 SEHNR and CDR2 FQNEAQ (reference sequence). The V end was cut by 4 bases, the J end by 0 bases, with 7 bases between. The CDR3 is 15 residues long. The CDR3 sequence: CASSSANSGANVLTF. The CDR3 region has the DNA TGTGCCAGCAGCTCCGCAAACTCTGGGGCCAACGTCCTGACTTTC.

This rearrangement joins TRBV7-2 to TRBJ2-5; D is ambiguous. The V gene lost 4 bases and the J gene lost 9 bases, with 15 bases spanning the gap. Germline CDR1 is SGHTA and CDR2 is FQGNSA. The CDR3 sequence is 13 residues long. CDR3 coding DNA: TGTGCCAGCAGCTCTTTGGACGGGTTGGCCCAGTACTTC. Protein: CASSSLDGLAQYF.

V and J are TRBV6-5 and TRBJ1-1, with D possibly being TRBD1 (5 bases). The V and J ends lost 2 bases and 4 bases respectively, with 17 bases between them. Germline CDR1 and CDR2: MNHEY and SVGAGI. This CDR3 comprises 16 residues. The DNA for the CDR3 is TGTGCCAGCAGTTACAGGGGAGCAAACTCAGCCACTGAAGCTTTCTTT. Protein product: CASSYRGANSATEAFF.

In this sample, this clone turned up once. V is TRBV7-8 and J is TRBJ1-1, with a weak D call TRBD1 (5 bases). Trimming removed 5 bases from V and 0 bases from J, with 16 bases in between. Per the germline V gene, CDR1 is SGHVS and CDR2 is FQNEAQ. This CDR3 is 16 amino acids long. DNA for the CDR3: TGTGCCAGCAGCCATCGGAGGGGATCCATGAACACTGAAGCTTTCTTT. It yields the protein CASSHRRGSMNTEAFF.

CDR3 nucleotides: TGTGCCAGCAGTAGGAGCGGGGACATTCAGTACTTC. Translated, it gives CASSRSGDIQYF. The chain joins TRBV7-2 to TRBJ2-4; 7 bases map to TRBD2. There are 12 residues in the CDR3. The germline gives CDR1 SGHTA, CDR2 FQGNSA. V lost 6 bases to trimming and J lost 8 bases; unmatched junction nucleotides: 4.

The J gene is TRBJ2-3, the V gene TRBV30, with 7 bases that match TRBD1. The CDR3 sequence is 12 residues long. Germline lookup yields CDR1 GTSNPN and CDR2 SVGIG (reference sequence). J lost 10 bases, V lost 8 bases, and 12 bases had no gene match. CDR3 DNA sequence: TGTGCCAGGGGACAGCTCACAGGTGCGCAGTATTTT. This encodes CARGQLTGAQYF.

The chain couples TRBV10-3 to TRBJ1-1; D gene uncertain. The ends were cut back, 8 bases at V and 0 bases at J, with 16 bases in the middle. This CDR3 comprises 15 residues. The V gene's germline CDR1 is ENHRY and CDR2 SYGVKD. CDR3 coding DNA: TGTGCCATCGCCCGAGACGGATCTATGAACACTGAAGCTTTCTTT. It specifies CAIARDGSMNTEAFF.

This clone turned up a few times. This chain uses TRBV28 with TRBJ1-4, with a tentative D call TRBD1 (5 bases). Trimming shortened V by 6 bases and J by 5 bases, and 16 bases separated the two germline ends. Germline CDR1 is MDHEN and CDR2 is SYDVKM. The CDR3 covers 15 residues. The CDR3 sequence is CASRSPGPRNEKLFF. The CDR3 nucleotides read TGTGCCAGCAGATCCCCGGGACCGCGAAATGAAAAACTGTTTTTT.

The chain recombines TRBV5-1 with TRBJ2-1; TRBD2 matches 9 bases. This CDR3 contains 16 residues. CDR1 is SGHRS, CDR2 YFSETQ, per germline. Trimming took 0 bases from V and 2 from J; bases not matched to a gene: 3. The DNA of the CDR3 is TGCGCCAGCAGCTTGGCGGGACTAGCCACCTACAATGAGCAGTTCTTC. Translated, it gives CASSLAGLATYNEQFF.

The rearrangement joins TRBV2 to TRBJ1-5, with D unclear. V shed 6 bases and J shed 4 bases, with 10 bases lying between them. Germline V gene data show CDR1 as SNHLY and CDR2 as FYNNEI. The CDR3 loop spans 13 amino acids. The CDR3, as DNA: TGTGCCAGCAGACGAACGGGGAATCAGCCCCAGCATTTT. Its protein product is CASRRTGNQPQHF.

This chain connects TRBV9 to TRBJ2-1; D may be TRBD2 (5 bases). CDR3 size: 15 residues. V lost 4 bases and J lost 0, with 11 bases in between. CDR1 is SGDLS and CDR2 is YYNGEE in the germline V gene. CDR3 nucleotides: TGTGCCAGCAGCTCAGACGGGGACTCCTACAATGAGCAGTTCTTC. It is translated as CASSSDGDSYNEQFF.

V gene TRBV14 combines with J gene TRBJ2-1; D uncertain. Trimming removed 1 base from V and 4 bases from J, with 11 bases in between. Per germline, CDR1 SGHDN and CDR2 FVKESK. CDR3 length equals 15 residues. CDR3 sequence: CASSQGGFPYNEQFF. For the CDR3, the DNA is TGTGCCAGCAGCCAAGGTGGATTCCCGTACAATGAGCAGTTCTTC.

This clone was detected only once. This chain links TRBV7-9 with TRBJ1-2; TRBD1 aligns across 9 bases. The V gene end was trimmed by 5 bases and the J gene end by 6 bases; junction bases not matched to a gene: 10. Per germline, CDR1 SEHNR and CDR2 FQNEAQ (reference sequence). The CDR3 contains 15 residues. In DNA form, the CDR3 reads TGTGCCAGCAGCCCCAGATCCGGGACAGGGCATGGCTACACCTTC. Amino acids: CASSPRSGTGHGYTF. Full variable domain (missing parts from reference TRBV7-9 and TRBJ1-2): DTGVSQNPRHKITKRGQNVTFRCDPISEHNRLYWYRQTLGQGPEFLTYFQNEAQLEKSRLLSDRFSAERPKGSFSTLEIQRTEQGDSAMYLCASSPRSGTGHGYTFGSGTRLTVV.